Listed below are T cell receptor beta chains from one sample, sequenced in a study of long-term antiretroviral therapy in people with HIV. Sequencing used immunoSEQ multiplex PCR; TCRdb keeps in-frame clones, though not all of them. The data contain about 30,000 clones, approximately 95% of them singletons. The sequences come from unsorted PBMCs, collected 5.3 years after starting antiretroviral therapy. Source of these receptors: a man aged 50-59 years with HIV. Both conserved end residues are part of each CDR3. A D gene is named only where the DNA matches it firmly. Clone size is stated in some rows and not others, as once, few, many or a class when expanded.

V gene: TRBV2
J gene: TRBJ1-2
D gene: TRBD1
clone size: NA
CDR3 protein: CASSGGQGKGYGYTF
CDR3 DNA: TGTGCCAGCAGTGGAGGACAGGGGAAAGGCTATGGCTACACCTTC

V gene: TRBV19
J gene: TRBJ2-1
D gene: TRBD2
clone size: once
CDR3 protein: CASSDAGVSYNEQFF
CDR3 DNA: TGTGCCAGTAGTGACGCGGGGGTCTCCTACAATGAGCAGTTCTTC

V gene: TRBV19
J gene: TRBJ2-7
D gene: NA
clone size: few
CDR3 protein: CASSKAGVLYEQYF
CDR3 DNA: TGTGCCAGTAGTAAGGCAGGGGTTTTATACGAGCAGTACTTC

V gene: TRBV6-5
J gene: TRBJ1-2
D gene: TRBD1
clone size: NA
CDR3 protein: CASSEGQGSYGYTF
CDR3 DNA: TGTGCCAGCAGCGAGGGACAGGGGAGCTATGGCTACACCTTC

V gene: TRBV30
J gene: TRBJ1-2
D gene: NA
clone size: NA
CDR3 protein: CAWSAFTYDSYGYTF
CDR3 DNA: TGTGCCTGGAGTGCTTTTACCTATGACAGCTATGGCTACACCTTC

V gene: TRBV6-1
J gene: TRBJ1-2
D gene: NA
clone size: NA
CDR3 protein: CASSVGVHGYTF
CDR3 DNA: TGTGCCAGCAGTGTAGGGGTCCATGGCTACACCTTC

V gene: TRBV5-1
J gene: TRBJ2-4
D gene: TRBD1
clone size: NA
CDR3 protein: CASSIGTGSQIAKNIQYF
CDR3 DNA: TGCGCCAGCAGCATCGGGACAGGGTCTCAAATAGCCAAAAACATTCAGTACTTC

V gene: TRBV5-3
J gene: TRBJ2-6
D gene: NA
clone size: NA
CDR3 protein: CARSLFTGTPSGANVLTF
CDR3 DNA: TGTGCCAGAAGCCTCTTTACAGGGACCCCCTCTGGGGCCAACGTCCTGACTTTC

V gene: TRBV5-1
J gene: TRBJ2-5
D gene: NA
clone size: NA
CDR3 protein: CASSLGGQETQYF
CDR3 DNA: TGCGCCAGCAGCTTGGGGGGCCAAGAGACCCAGTACTTC

V gene: TRBV30
J gene: TRBJ1-2
D gene: NA
clone size: NA
CDR3 protein: CAWRPQGSYGHTF
CDR3 DNA: TGTGCCTGGCGTCCACAGGGCAGCTATGGCCACACCTTC

V gene: TRBV5-1
J gene: TRBJ1-1
D gene: NA
clone size: NA
CDR3 protein: CASSLVGGDTEAFF
CDR3 DNA: TGCGCCAGCAGCTTGGTTGGGGGGGACACTGAAGCTTTCTTT

V gene: TRBV28
J gene: TRBJ2-3
D gene: TRBD2
clone size: once
CDR3 protein: CASSLGELAGPDTQYF
CDR3 DNA: TGTGCCAGCAGTTTGGGGGAACTAGCGGGGCCAGATACGCAGTATTTT

V gene: TRBV4-3
J gene: TRBJ2-1
D gene: NA
clone size: NA
CDR3 protein: CASSQDYAGTYNEQFF
CDR3 DNA: TGCGCCAGCAGCCAAGATTACGCGGGGACCTACAATGAGCAGTTCTTC

V gene: TRBV12-2
J gene: TRBJ2-7
D gene: NA
clone size: NA
CDR3 protein: CASRQGLKGRGPYEQYF
CDR3 DNA: TGTGCAAGTCGCCAAGGATTGAAGGGAAGGGGACCTTACGAGCAGTACTTC

V gene: TRBV7-2
J gene: TRBJ2-7
D gene: NA
clone size: NA
CDR3 protein: CASSSPGGSSYEQYF
CDR3 DNA: TGTGCCAGCAGCTCCCCTGGGGGGAGCTCCTACGAGCAGTACTTC

V gene: TRBV11-3
J gene: TRBJ1-3
D gene: NA
clone size: NA
CDR3 protein: CASEAGFSFFSGNTIYF
CDR3 DNA: TGTGCCAGCGAAGCAGGGTTTTCCTTTTTCTCTGGAAACACCATATATTTT

V gene: TRBV5-4
J gene: TRBJ1-1
D gene: NA
clone size: NA
CDR3 protein: CASSPTTRQEAFF
CDR3 DNA: TGTGCCAGCAGCCCTACAACAAGACAGGAAGCTTTCTTT

V gene: TRBV6-5
J gene: TRBJ1-5
D gene: TRBD1
clone size: few
CDR3 protein: CASRTDRNSNQPQHF
CDR3 DNA: TGTGCCAGCAGGACGGACAGGAATAGCAATCAGCCCCAGCATTTT

V gene: TRBV11-2
J gene: TRBJ2-1
D gene: NA
clone size: once
CDR3 protein: CASSLISGRRYSYNEQFF
CDR3 DNA: TGTGCCAGCAGCTTAATCTCGGGCAGGCGATACTCCTACAATGAGCAGTTCTTC

V gene: TRBV7-6
J gene: TRBJ2-7
D gene: TRBD1
clone size: NA
CDR3 protein: CASSLDRDEQYF
CDR3 DNA: TGTGCCAGCAGCCTTGACAGGGACGAGCAGTACTTC

V gene: TRBV4-3
J gene: TRBJ2-7
D gene: TRBD1
clone size: NA
CDR3 protein: CASSQETGVYEQYF
CDR3 DNA: TGCGCCAGCAGCCAAGAGACAGGGGTCTACGAGCAGTACTTC

V gene: TRBV28
J gene: TRBJ2-7
D gene: NA
clone size: once
CDR3 protein: CASSSESPEQYF
CDR3 DNA: TGTGCCAGCAGTTCCGAAAGTCCCGAGCAGTACTTC

V gene: TRBV5-1
J gene: TRBJ1-4
D gene: TRBD1
clone size: NA
CDR3 protein: CASSPQGTGDEKLFF
CDR3 DNA: TGCGCCAGCAGCCCTCAAGGGACAGGGGATGAAAAACTGTTTTTT

V gene: TRBV6-5
J gene: TRBJ2-5
D gene: TRBD2
clone size: medium-sized
CDR3 protein: CASSYSSGGLEVTQYF
CDR3 DNA: TGTGCCAGCAGTTACTCTAGCGGGGGGCTAGAAGTGACCCAGTACTTC

V gene: TRBV7-3
J gene: TRBJ2-1
D gene: TRBD1
clone size: NA
CDR3 protein: CASSPTGGANEQFF
CDR3 DNA: TGTGCCAGCAGCCCCACAGGGGGTGCCAATGAGCAGTTCTTC

V gene: TRBV12-5
J gene: TRBJ2-7
D gene: TRBD1
clone size: NA
CDR3 protein: CASGLALSPGQYEQYF
CDR3 DNA: TGTGCTAGTGGTTTGGCCCTATCCCCGGGACAGTACGAGCAGTACTTC

V gene: TRBV7-9
J gene: TRBJ2-7
D gene: TRBD2
clone size: NA
CDR3 protein: CASSSTSGSYEQYF
CDR3 DNA: TGTGCCAGCAGCTCGACTAGCGGTTCCTACGAGCAGTACTTC

V gene: TRBV19
J gene: TRBJ1-5
D gene: NA
clone size: NA
CDR3 protein: CASSIGTNSNQPQHF
CDR3 DNA: TGTGCCAGTAGTATTGGGACGAATAGCAATCAGCCCCAGCATTTT

V gene: TRBV10-3
J gene: TRBJ2-2
D gene: TRBD2
clone size: NA
CDR3 protein: CAISESTGRGGPGELFF
CDR3 DNA: TGTGCCATCAGTGAGTCGACCGGGCGGGGGGGCCCCGGGGAGCTGTTTTTT

V gene: TRBV4-1
J gene: TRBJ1-1
D gene: NA
clone size: NA
CDR3 protein: CASSHHLDGPLNTEAFF
CDR3 DNA: TGCGCCAGCAGCCATCACCTGGACGGCCCTTTGAACACTGAAGCTTTCTTT

V gene: TRBV2
J gene: TRBJ2-7
D gene: TRBD2
clone size: NA
CDR3 protein: CASREEVYEQYF
CDR3 DNA: TGTGCCAGCCGGGAGGAAGTCTACGAGCAGTACTTC

V gene: TRBV5-1
J gene: TRBJ1-2
D gene: NA
clone size: NA
CDR3 protein: CASSLGSRNNYGYTF
CDR3 DNA: TGCGCCAGCAGCTTGGGTTCCAGGAATAACTATGGCTACACCTTC

V gene: TRBV11-3
J gene: TRBJ1-1
D gene: NA
clone size: NA
CDR3 protein: CASSPRNTEAFF
CDR3 DNA: TGTGCCAGCAGCCCCAGGAACACTGAAGCTTTCTTT

V gene: TRBV29-1
J gene: TRBJ2-1
D gene: NA
clone size: NA
CDR3 protein: CSVDRVGSYNEQFF
CDR3 DNA: TGCAGCGTTGATAGGGTGGGGTCCTACAATGAGCAGTTCTTC

V gene: TRBV5-6
J gene: TRBJ2-7
D gene: NA
clone size: NA
CDR3 protein: CASSQQGYEQYF
CDR3 DNA: TGTGCCAGCAGCCAACAGGGCTACGAGCAGTACTTC

V gene: TRBV9
J gene: TRBJ2-7
D gene: NA
clone size: NA
CDR3 protein: CASSPYPGADEQYF
CDR3 DNA: TGTGCCAGCAGCCCCTACCCGGGGGCGGACGAGCAGTACTTC

V gene: TRBV7-8
J gene: TRBJ1-2
D gene: TRBD1
clone size: NA
CDR3 protein: CASSIDRADYGYTF
CDR3 DNA: TGTGCCAGCAGCATAGACAGGGCGGACTATGGCTACACCTTC

V gene: TRBV11-2
J gene: TRBJ1-4
D gene: TRBD1
clone size: once
CDR3 protein: CASSSNNRGAEKLFF
CDR3 DNA: TGTGCCAGCAGCTCCAATAACAGGGGGGCGGAAAAACTGTTTTTT

V gene: TRBV6-1
J gene: TRBJ2-2
D gene: NA
clone size: NA
CDR3 protein: CASSEVRGTGELFF
CDR3 DNA: TGTGCCAGCAGTGAAGTGAGGGGCACCGGGGAGCTGTTTTTT